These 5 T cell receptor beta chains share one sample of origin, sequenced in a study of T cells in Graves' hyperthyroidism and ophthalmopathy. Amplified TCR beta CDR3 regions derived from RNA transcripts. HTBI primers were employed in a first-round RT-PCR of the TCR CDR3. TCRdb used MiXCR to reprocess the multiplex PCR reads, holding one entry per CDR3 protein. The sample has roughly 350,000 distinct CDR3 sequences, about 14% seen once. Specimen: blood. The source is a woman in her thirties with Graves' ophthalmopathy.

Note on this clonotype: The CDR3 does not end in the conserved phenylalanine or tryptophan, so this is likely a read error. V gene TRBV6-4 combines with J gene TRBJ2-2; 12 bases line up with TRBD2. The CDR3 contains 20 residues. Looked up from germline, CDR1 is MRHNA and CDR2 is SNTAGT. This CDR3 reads CASSYSSLAGGHANTGELFS. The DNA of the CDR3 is TGTGCCAGCAGTTACTCGAGTCTAGCGGGGGGGCACGCGAACACCGGGGAGCTGTTTTCT.

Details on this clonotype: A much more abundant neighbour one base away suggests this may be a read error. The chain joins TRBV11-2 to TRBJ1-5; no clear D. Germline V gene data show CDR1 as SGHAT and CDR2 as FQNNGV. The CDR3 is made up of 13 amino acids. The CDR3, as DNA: TGTGCCAACAGCTTGTTTTCTGATCAGCCCCAGCATTTT. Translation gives CANSLFSDQPQHF.

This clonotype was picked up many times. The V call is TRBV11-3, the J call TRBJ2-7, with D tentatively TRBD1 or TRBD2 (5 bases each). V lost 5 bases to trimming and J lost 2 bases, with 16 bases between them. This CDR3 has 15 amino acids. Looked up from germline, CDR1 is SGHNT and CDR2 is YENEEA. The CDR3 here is CASSTQGTETYEQYF. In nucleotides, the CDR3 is TGTGCCAGCAGCACGCAAGGGACCGAGACCTACGAGCAGTACTTC. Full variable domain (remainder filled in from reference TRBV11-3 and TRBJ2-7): EAGVVQSPRYKIIEKKQPVAFWCNPISGHNTLYWYLQNLGQGPELLIRYENEEAVDDSQLPKDRFSAERLKGVDSTLKIQPAELGDSAVYLCASSTQGTETYEQYFGPGTRLTVT.

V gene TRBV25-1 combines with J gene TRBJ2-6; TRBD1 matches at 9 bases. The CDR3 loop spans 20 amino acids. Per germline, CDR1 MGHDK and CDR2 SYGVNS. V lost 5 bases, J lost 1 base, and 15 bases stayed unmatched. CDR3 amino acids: CASSWPRTGGGESGANVLTF. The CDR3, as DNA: TGTGCCAGCAGTTGGCCCCGAACAGGGGGCGGCGAATCTGGGGCCAACGTCCTGACTTTC.

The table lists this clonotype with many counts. This CDR3 reads CASSGSYRNTEAFF. The CDR3 region has the DNA TGTGCCAGCAGCGGAAGTTACAGGAACACTGAAGCTTTCTTT. This chain connects TRBV7-8 to TRBJ1-1, with D hard to call. CDR3 length: 14 residues. V lost 5 bases to trimming and J lost 1 base, with 11 bases between them. Germline CDR1 reads SGHVS; CDR2 reads FQNEAQ.